Included here is one TCR beta chain sequence, with context. The sample originates from a study of blood T cell repertoires in COVID-19. Study information: The United States, Italy and Spain were the sources of the acute and convalescent COVID-19 samples.

This CDR3 has 14 residues. Per the germline V gene, CDR1 is LNHDA and CDR2 is SQIVND (reference sequence). V trimming: 6 bases; J trimming: 6 bases; junction bases outside the gene matches: 9. Measured with immunoSEQ multiplex PCR; TCRdb has only the in-frame clones, and not every one. The sample shows fewer than 300,000 clones, around 78% of them seen only once. What was sequenced was peripheral blood. The clonotype comes from a woman aged 70-85 years with active or convalescent COVID-19. The chain recombines TRBV19 with TRBJ1-2; 8 positions agree with TRBD1. For the CDR3, the DNA is TGTGCCAGTAGGGGACCGGACAGGGCGAATGGCTACACCTTC. Translation gives CASRGPDRANGYTF.